This passage covers 8 T cell receptor beta chains from one sample sequenced in a study of blood T cells in healthy people across ages. The authors ran a second PCR of roughly 7 to 11 cycles using a sample-barcoded 5' primer and a J-beta primer mix. Via MiXCR, TCRdb re-called the 5' RACE reads, giving one row per CDR3 protein. The sample holds around 1,700,000 distinct CDR3 sequences; under 30% are singletons and the top ten take roughly 8%. Input material: blood. The receptor set was obtained from a woman aged 25 to 39 in good health.

This chain links TRBV5-1 with TRBJ2-3; D remains unclear. The CDR3 covers 13 residues. V gave up 6 bases and J gave up 3 bases, with 11 bases separating them. Germline V gene data show CDR1 as SGHRS and CDR2 as YFSETQ. The CDR3 loop reads CASKVQPTDTQYF. DNA of the CDR3: TGCGCCAGCAAGGTGCAGCCGACAGATACGCAGTATTTT.

The chain employs TRBV20-1 and TRBJ2-5, with 10 bases that match TRBD2. CDR3 length: 15 amino acids. V shed 3 bases and J 11 bases; nucleotides not matched to a gene: 15. Looked up from germline, CDR1 is DFQATT and CDR2 is SNEGSKA (reference sequence). CDR3 residues: CSARFGPSGRNEQYF. The CDR3 DNA reads as TGCAGTGCTAGGTTCGGCCCTAGCGGGAGAAATGAGCAGTACTTC.

The CDR3 loop is CSVQTGGTEAFF. CDR3 DNA sequence: TGCAGCGTCCAGACAGGGGGCACTGAAGCTTTCTTT. The chain uses TRBV29-1 and TRBJ1-1; 9 nucleotides agree with TRBD1. The CDR3 loop spans 12 amino acids. The J segment lost 4 bases and the V segment lost 6 bases, leaving 3 bases of the junction unmatched. CDR1 SQVTM and CDR2 ANQGSEA come from the germline V gene.

This clonotype was picked up a small number of times. The gene calls are TRBV20-1 and TRBJ1-2, with a tentative D call TRBD1 (6 bases). Trimming shortened V by 2 bases and J by 3 bases, and 16 bases separated the two germline ends. The CDR3 consists of 15 residues. Germline values: CDR1 DFQATT, CDR2 SNEGSKA (reference sequence). The CDR3 sequence is CSARPETGPHYGYTF. CDR3 nucleotide sequence: TGCAGTGCTAGACCTGAAACAGGGCCCCACTATGGCTACACCTTC.

This clonotype was seen a few times. The rearrangement joins TRBV29-1 to TRBJ1-1; TRBD1 is a possible D gene (5 bases). V was cut by 5 bases and J by 11 bases, with 12 bases left in between. The CDR3 is made up of 10 amino acids. Germline assignment: CDR1 SQVTM and CDR2 ANQGSEA. Here the CDR3 reads CSVWEGRAFF. DNA for the CDR3: TGCAGCGTTTGGGAGGGGCGGGCTTTCTTT. The full variable domain, in which reference TRBV29-1 and TRBJ1-1 provide the parts outside the CDR3, is SAVISQKPSRDICQRGTSLTIQCQVDSQVTMMFWYRQQPGQSLTLIATANQGSEATYESGFVIDKFPISRPNLTFSTLTVSNMSPEDSSIYLCSVWEGRAFFGQGTRLTVV.

CDR3 nucleotides: TGCGCCAGCAGCTTGGGTAGTGGAAGGGGGGGCAAAAACATTCAGTACTTC. It is translated as CASSLGSGRGGKNIQYF. V gene TRBV5-1 combines with J gene TRBJ2-4; D is perhaps TRBD2 (7 bases). The V end was cut by 0 bases, the J end by 3 bases, with 16 bases between. The CDR3 is 17 residues long. Looked up from germline, CDR1 is SGHRS and CDR2 is YFSETQ.

V is TRBV7-8 and J is TRBJ1-2; TRBD1 agrees at 11 bases. The length of the CDR3 is 17 residues. The germline gives CDR1 SGHVS, CDR2 FQNEAQ. Losses at the gene ends were 1 base for V and 8 bases for J; bases not matched to a gene: 12. The CDR3 region is CASSLGDPRGQGEGYTF. DNA for the CDR3: TGTGCCAGCAGCTTAGGAGATCCTAGGGGACAGGGGGAAGGCTACACCTTC. Together with reference TRBV7-8 and TRBJ1-2, the CDR3 gives the full variable domain: GAGVSQSPRYKVAKRGQDVALRCDPISGHVSLFWYQQALGQGPEFLTYFQNEAQLDKSGLPSDRFFAERPEGSVSTLKIQRTQQEDSAVYLCASSLGDPRGQGEGYTFGSGTRLTVV.

V is TRBV20-1 and J is TRBJ2-5; TRBD2 agrees at 9 bases. Germline V CDR1 and CDR2: DFQATT, SNEGSKA (reference sequence). This CDR3 region has 17 residues. The CDR3 spells CSGGGTSRYGGIETQYF. The CDR3 coding sequence is TGCAGCGGGGGTGGGACTAGCAGATACGGGGGAATTGAGACCCAGTACTTC.